These T cell receptor beta chains were read from a single sample in a study of T cells in Graves' hyperthyroidism and ophthalmopathy. Each CDR3 protein is one row after TCRdb ran MiXCR on the multiplex PCR reads. The table records roughly 380,000 distinct CDR3 sequences, 15% to 20% of them present only once. Sequencing input: blood. These receptors all stem from a woman between 35 and 50 years old with Graves' ophthalmopathy. The CDR3 runs from the conserved cysteine through the conserved F or W. Each record gives: V gene, CDR3 length, CDR3 protein.

V gene: TRBV28
CDR3 length: 15
CDR3 protein: CASSKTGGSKNIQYF

V gene: TRBV6-5
CDR3 length: 15
CDR3 protein: CASSWGSGTTYEQYF

V gene: TRBV20-1
CDR3 length: 14
CDR3 protein: CSAEQGSGNQPQHF

V gene: TRBV7-9
CDR3 length: 14
CDR3 protein: CASSLGAVNTEAFF

V gene: TRBV20-1
CDR3 length: 13
CDR3 protein: CSARLGQLETQYF

V gene: TRBV28
CDR3 length: 11
CDR3 protein: CASSGVWGHTF

V gene: TRBV25-1
CDR3 length: 18
CDR3 protein: CASSEYFRREGPTETQYF

V gene: TRBV14
CDR3 length: 19
CDR3 protein: CASSPPRYSFAKLWETQYF

V gene: TRBV7-3
CDR3 length: 13
CDR3 protein: CASSLIANTEAFF

V gene: TRBV6-2/TRBV6-3
CDR3 length: 20
CDR3 protein: CASSSRLAGVIERNTGELFF

V gene: TRBV12-5
CDR3 length: 12
CDR3 protein: CASGLVGYEQYF

V gene: TRBV20-1
CDR3 length: 13
CDR3 protein: CSAYTGAGSPLHF

V gene: TRBV7-2
CDR3 length: 15
CDR3 protein: CASRLSGRQPYEQYF

V gene: TRBV24-1
CDR3 length: 14
CDR3 protein: CATTRQRQDDEQYF

V gene: TRBV2
CDR3 length: 13
CDR3 protein: CASSGQGNYGYTF

V gene: TRBV7-6
CDR3 length: 14
CDR3 protein: CASSRTTGTYEQYF

V gene: TRBV12-3/TRBV12-4
CDR3 length: 12
CDR3 protein: CASSYTGHGYTF

V gene: TRBV6-5
CDR3 length: 15
CDR3 protein: CASSWTSGGKNIQYF

V gene: TRBV28
CDR3 length: 13
CDR3 protein: CASSLLATGELFF

V gene: TRBV7-8
CDR3 length: 14
CDR3 protein: CASTPRRNTGELFF

V gene: TRBV7-6
CDR3 length: 17
CDR3 protein: CASSQWARSATNEKLFF

V gene: TRBV30
CDR3 length: 17
CDR3 protein: CAWSPGLEFARGRELFF

V gene: TRBV7-9
CDR3 length: 15
CDR3 protein: CASSFPTSGSDEQYF

V gene: TRBV12-3/TRBV12-4
CDR3 length: 15
CDR3 protein: CASSLEGTGGYEQYF

V gene: TRBV6-5
CDR3 length: 14
CDR3 protein: CASSYIAGVGEQYF

V gene: TRBV20-1
CDR3 length: 12
CDR3 protein: CSARPGDYEQYF

V gene: TRBV5-1
CDR3 length: 14
CDR3 protein: CASRTGGAGNIQYF

V gene: TRBV5-1
CDR3 length: 15
CDR3 protein: CASSGGGGVEETQYF

V gene: TRBV19
CDR3 length: 15
CDR3 protein: CASSIRGNANTEAFF

V gene: TRBV7-2
CDR3 length: 15
CDR3 protein: CASSSVAGGSYEQYF

V gene: TRBV7-2
CDR3 length: 14
CDR3 protein: CASSSGPKQETQYF

V gene: TRBV6-5
CDR3 length: 11
CDR3 protein: CASSPGEGPYF

V gene: TRBV6-4
CDR3 length: 13
CDR3 protein: CAIRRQVNSPLHF

V gene: TRBV6-2/TRBV6-3
CDR3 length: 14
CDR3 protein: CASSYGGINQPQHF

V gene: TRBV9
CDR3 length: 16
CDR3 protein: CASSPGTGNSGNTIYF

V gene: TRBV27
CDR3 length: 15
CDR3 protein: CASSQGQGYWAPLHF

V gene: TRBV30
CDR3 length: 13
CDR3 protein: CAWSEDKYYEQYF

V gene: TRBV30
CDR3 length: 15
CDR3 protein: CAWRRRKQGVDEAFF

V gene: TRBV7-2
CDR3 length: 18
CDR3 protein: CASSLALTGTGFTDTQYF

V gene: TRBV5-1
CDR3 length: 16
CDR3 protein: CASSAVRTGSKNIQYF

V gene: TRBV6-1
CDR3 length: 11
CDR3 protein: CASSEPDEQYF

V gene: TRBV27
CDR3 length: 14
CDR3 protein: CASSLSESSYEQYF

V gene: TRBV10-3
CDR3 length: 15
CDR3 protein: CAISGVKDTLYEQYF

V gene: TRBV6-5
CDR3 length: 12
CDR3 protein: CASSTPMYEQYF

V gene: TRBV12-3/TRBV12-4
CDR3 length: 13
CDR3 protein: CASSWGREQPQHF

V gene: TRBV12-5
CDR3 length: 17
CDR3 protein: CASGLVLGRGQDYEQYF

V gene: TRBV7-2
CDR3 length: 14
CDR3 protein: CASSLGSVNYGYTF

V gene: TRBV27
CDR3 length: 14
CDR3 protein: CASSFTSDAGELFF

V gene: TRBV6-1
CDR3 length: 16
CDR3 protein: CASSVGFGAAQETQYF

V gene: TRBV28
CDR3 length: 15
CDR3 protein: CASSFHGEQNTEAFF

V gene: TRBV12-3/TRBV12-4
CDR3 length: 15
CDR3 protein: CASSSGQGGNTEAFF

V gene: TRBV11-2
CDR3 length: 14
CDR3 protein: CASSFGYSGNTIYF

V gene: TRBV7-8
CDR3 length: 16
CDR3 protein: CASSFFGTSPNYGYTF

V gene: TRBV28
CDR3 length: 13
CDR3 protein: CASSFRRDTEAFF

V gene: TRBV18
CDR3 length: 13
CDR3 protein: CASSPQGKGEQYF

V gene: TRBV20-1
CDR3 length: 12
CDR3 protein: CSAGRQNTEAFF

V gene: TRBV19
CDR3 length: 15
CDR3 protein: CASSALQGGQETQYF

V gene: TRBV30
CDR3 length: 15
CDR3 protein: CAWRGTRDLISEQYF